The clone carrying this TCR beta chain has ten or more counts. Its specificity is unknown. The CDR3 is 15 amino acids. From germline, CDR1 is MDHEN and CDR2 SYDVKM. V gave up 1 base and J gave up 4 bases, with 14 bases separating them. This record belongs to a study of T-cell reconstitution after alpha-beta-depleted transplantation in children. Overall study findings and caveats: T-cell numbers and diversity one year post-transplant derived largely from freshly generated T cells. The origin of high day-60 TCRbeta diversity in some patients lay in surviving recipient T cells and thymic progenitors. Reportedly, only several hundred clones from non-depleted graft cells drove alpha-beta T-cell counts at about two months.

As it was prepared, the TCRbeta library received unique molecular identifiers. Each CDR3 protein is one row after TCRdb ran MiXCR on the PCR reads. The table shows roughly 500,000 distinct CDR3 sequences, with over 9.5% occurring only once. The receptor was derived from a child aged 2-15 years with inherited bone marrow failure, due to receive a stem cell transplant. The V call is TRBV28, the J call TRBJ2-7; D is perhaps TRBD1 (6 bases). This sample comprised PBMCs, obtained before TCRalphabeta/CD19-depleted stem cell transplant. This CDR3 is CASSLFRGRGYEQYF. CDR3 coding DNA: TGTGCCAGCAGTTTATTTAGGGGAAGGGGGTACGAGCAGTACTTC.